These 15 T cell receptor beta chains originate from one sample sequenced in a study of blood T cells in healthy people across ages. Primers used in a second PCR of about 7 to 12 cycles were a sample-barcoded 5' primer and a J-beta primer mix. TCRdb reprocessed the 5' RACE reads via MiXCR and lists one record per CDR3 protein. Found here are about 640,000 distinct CDR3 sequences, roughly 53% of them singletons; the top ten hold approximately 37%. Sequencing was done on a sample of blood. All receptors derive from a man in his 60s in good health.

This clonotype has at least ten counts. The junction departs from the called germline gene at one end, perhaps through a read error. This sequence joins TRBV4-1 and TRBJ2-5; D is perhaps TRBD1 or TRBD2 (5 bases each). This CDR3 has 14 amino acids. CDR1 MGHRA and CDR2 YSYEKL come from the germline V gene. CDR3 sequence (DNA): TGTGCCAGCAGCCAAGTTGGGGGCCAAGAGACCCAGTACTTC. Its translation is CASSQVGGQETQYF.

The rearrangement links TRBV5-1 to TRBJ2-7, with 12 positions matching TRBD2. The assigned J gene may be wrong: the sequence end matches TRBJ2-5 better. The CDR3 loop spans 14 amino acids. CDR1 and CDR2 from the germline V gene are SGHRS and YFSETQ. The CDR3 protein is CASSPRGLAGTQYF. The CDR3, as DNA: TGCGCCAGCAGCCCGAGGGGACTAGCGGGGACCCAGTACTTC.

The chain combines TRBV7-9 with TRBJ2-5; D gene unclear. This CDR3 is built from 15 residues. Trimming shortened V by 5 bases and J by 2 bases, and 15 bases separated the two germline ends. Per germline, CDR1 SEHNR and CDR2 FQNEAQ (reference sequence). In nucleotides, the CDR3 is TGTGCCAGCAGCCCCCTGGGTACCCCTCAAGAGACCCAGTACTTC. As protein: CASSPLGTPQETQYF. Combining the CDR3 with reference TRBV7-9 and TRBJ2-5 gives the whole variable domain DTGVSQNPRHKITKRGQNVTFRCDPISEHNRLYWYRQTLGQGPEFLTYFQNEAQLEKSRLLSDRFSAERPKGSFSTLEIQRTEQGDSAMYLCASSPLGTPQETQYFGPGTRLLVL.

This clonotype came up a few times. This sequence joins TRBV9 and TRBJ1-6; the D gene is possibly TRBD1 (5 bases). Trimming removed 3 bases from V and 5 bases from J, with 9 bases in between. CDR1 is SGDLS, CDR2 YYNGEE, per germline. This CDR3 has 14 residues. The CDR3 DNA is TGTGCCAGCAGCGCTCGGGACGATAATTCACCCCTCCACTTT. This codes for CASSARDDNSPLHF.

The gene calls are TRBV20-1 and TRBJ1-2, with TRBD1 identical over 8 bases. After removal of 3 bases from V and 12 bases from J, the junction contained 18 bases not matched to a gene. The CDR3 is 15 residues long. CDR1 is DFQATT, CDR2 SNEGSKA, per germline (reference sequence). The CDR3 DNA follows: TGCAGTGCTAGGGACAGGGACCGGTTAACTATGGCTAACACCTTC. This encodes CSARDRDRLTMANTF.

The genes are TRBV20-1 and TRBJ2-5; tentative D call: TRBD2 (6 bases). Between the trimmed V and J ends, which lost 6 bases and 3 bases, there was a span of 17 bases. Germline V lookup: CDR1 DFQATT, CDR2 SNEGSKA (reference sequence). The CDR3 is 14 amino acids. This CDR3 reads CSAHPSTSKETQYF. Written as DNA, the CDR3 is TGCAGTGCCCACCCCAGTACTAGCAAAGAGACCCAGTACTTC.

This clonotype has more than one count but fewer than ten. J is TRBJ2-5 and V is TRBV29-1, with TRBD2 matching over 11 bases. The CDR3 totals 16 residues. Germline values: CDR1 SQVTM, CDR2 ANQGSEA. Trimming cost V 6 bases and J 1 base; bases outside gene matches: 10. The chain's CDR3 is CSVARLAGGLQETQYF. The CDR3 coding sequence is TGCAGCGTGGCCCGTCTAGCGGGGGGCCTCCAAGAGACCCAGTACTTC.

J is TRBJ1-1 and V is TRBV7-9; D is uncertain. Germline assignment: CDR1 SEHNR and CDR2 FQNEAQ (reference sequence). CDR3 length equals 16 residues. The V gene lost 5 bases and the J gene lost 0 bases, with 16 bases spanning the gap. CDR3 in amino acids: CASSPPGPGLNTEAFF. CDR3 bases: TGTGCCAGCAGCCCACCTGGACCCGGCTTGAACACTGAAGCTTTCTTT.

The chain uses TRBV27 and TRBJ2-1; a weak D match, TRBD1 (6 bases). The CDR3 sequence is 13 residues long. The germline V gene has CDR1 MNHEY and CDR2 SMNVEV (reference sequence). V was shortened by 8 bases and J by 7 bases, with 15 bases between the two germline ends. CDR3 DNA: TGTGCCAGCGCCTACGACAGGCGGAATGAGCAGTTCTTC. This gives the protein CASAYDRRNEQFF.

The chain couples TRBV5-1 to TRBJ1-4, with D unclear. CDR3 length: 14 amino acids. V was trimmed by 0 bases and J by 4 bases, leaving 7 bases between them. Germline CDR1 is SGHRS and CDR2 is YFSETQ. CDR3 bases: TGCGCCAGCAGCTTGGGGACTCGTAATGAAAAACTGTTTTTT. Protein sequence: CASSLGTRNEKLFF.

This clonotype appeared many times. This chain joins TRBV20-1 and TRBJ2-3, with TRBD2 matching over 9 bases. Unmatched junction bases numbered 11, after V lost 2 bases and J lost 2 bases. Germline values: CDR1 DFQATT, CDR2 SNEGSKA (reference sequence). The CDR3 extends over 17 amino acids. CDR3 sequence (DNA): TGCAGTGCTAGACCCGGGGTGAGCGGGGGGACCACAGATACGCAGTATTTT. This encodes CSARPGVSGGTTDTQYF.

This clonotype was counted between two and nine times. One base away lies a much larger clone, so this may be a sequencing read error. The chain recombines TRBV7-6 with TRBJ2-1; TRBD2 might be the D (6 bases). Gene TRBJ2-7 matches the end of the DNA better, so the J call may be wrong. CDR3 length equals 16 residues. CDR1 SGHVS and CDR2 FNYEAQ come from the germline V gene. The CDR3 DNA follows: TGTGCCAGCAGCTTCTTAACCGGGGACTCCTACAATGAGCAGTACTTC. Amino acid sequence: CASSFLTGDSYNEQYF.

This clonotype was counted between two and nine times. Possible read error: a much larger clone is one base away. The chain joins TRBV5-1 to TRBJ2-7; 7 nucleotides align to TRBD1. CDR1 and CDR2 (germline): SGHRS, YFSETQ. There are 13 residues in the CDR3. J lost 7 bases, V lost 4 bases, and 8 bases had no gene match. The CDR3 loop is CASSRDSYNEQYF. The CDR3, as DNA: TGCGCCAGCAGCCGGGACAGCTACAATGAGCAGTACTTC.

This rearrangement joins TRBV3-1 to TRBJ1-2, with D possibly TRBD1 on 6 matching bases. The CDR3 runs to 14 residues. The ends were cut back, 2 bases at V and 3 bases at J, with 10 bases in the middle. Germline V CDR1 and CDR2: LGHDT, YNNKEL (reference sequence). The CDR3 is CASSQYRDDYGYTF. The CDR3 region has the DNA TGTGCCAGCAGCCAATACAGGGACGACTATGGCTACACCTTC.

The gene calls are TRBV10-3 and TRBJ2-4; TRBD2 matches 7 bases. The DNA end is more similar to TRBJ2-7, so the J call may be wrong. Germline V gene data show CDR1 as ENHRY and CDR2 as SYGVKD. The CDR3 has 12 residues. The CDR3 loop is CAISGGSYEQYF. The CDR3 DNA sequence: TGTGCCATCAGCGGGGGGAGCTACGAGCAGTACTTC.